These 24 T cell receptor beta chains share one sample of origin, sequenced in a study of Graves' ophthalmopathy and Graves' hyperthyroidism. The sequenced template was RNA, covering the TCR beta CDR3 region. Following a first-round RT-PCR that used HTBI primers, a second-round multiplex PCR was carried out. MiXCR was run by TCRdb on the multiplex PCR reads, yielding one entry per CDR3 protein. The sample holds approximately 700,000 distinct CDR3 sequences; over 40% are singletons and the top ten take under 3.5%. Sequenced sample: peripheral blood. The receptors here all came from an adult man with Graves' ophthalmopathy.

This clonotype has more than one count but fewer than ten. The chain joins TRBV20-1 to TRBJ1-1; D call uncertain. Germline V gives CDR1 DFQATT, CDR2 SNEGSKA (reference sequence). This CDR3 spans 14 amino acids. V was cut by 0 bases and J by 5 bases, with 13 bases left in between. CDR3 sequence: CSAREGNSETEAFF. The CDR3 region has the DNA TGCAGTGCTAGAGAAGGAAACAGCGAAACTGAAGCTTTCTTT.

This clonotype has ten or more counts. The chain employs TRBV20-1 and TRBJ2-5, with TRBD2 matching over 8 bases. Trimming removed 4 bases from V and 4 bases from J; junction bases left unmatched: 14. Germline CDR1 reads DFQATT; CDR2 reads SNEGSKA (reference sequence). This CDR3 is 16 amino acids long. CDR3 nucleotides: TGCAGTGCTATCCCGGCAGCGGGAGATGTGGGAGAGACCCAGTACTTC. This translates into CSAIPAAGDVGETQYF.

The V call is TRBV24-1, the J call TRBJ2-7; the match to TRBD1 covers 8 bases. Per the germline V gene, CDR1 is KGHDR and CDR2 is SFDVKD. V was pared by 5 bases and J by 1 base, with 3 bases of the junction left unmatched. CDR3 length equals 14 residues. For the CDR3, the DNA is TGTGCCACCAGTGGGACAGGGACTTCCTACGAGCAGTACTTC. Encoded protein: CATSGTGTSYEQYF.

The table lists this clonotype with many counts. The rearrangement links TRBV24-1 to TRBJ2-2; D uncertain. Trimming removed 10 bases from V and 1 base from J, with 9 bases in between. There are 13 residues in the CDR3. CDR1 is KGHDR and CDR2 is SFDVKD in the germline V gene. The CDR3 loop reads CATGFGNTGELFF. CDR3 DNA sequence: TGTGCCACAGGGTTCGGGAACACCGGGGAGCTGTTTTTT.

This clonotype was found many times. Written as DNA, the CDR3 is TGTGCCAGTAGTGGATCAGACACCACCTCCTACGAGCAGTACTTC. Residues: CASSGSDTTSYEQYF. The chain has TRBV19 and TRBJ2-7, with unresolved D. From germline, CDR1 is LNHDA and CDR2 SQIVND (reference sequence). Trimming removed 5 bases at V and 0 bases at J, with 14 bases between. CDR3 size: 15 residues.

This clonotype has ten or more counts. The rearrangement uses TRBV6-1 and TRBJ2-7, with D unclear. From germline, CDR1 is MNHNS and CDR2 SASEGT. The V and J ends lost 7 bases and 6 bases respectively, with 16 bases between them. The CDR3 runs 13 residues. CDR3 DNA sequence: TGTGCCAGCAATCCCCCGAGGACGGTCGAGCAGTACTTC. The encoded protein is CASNPPRTVEQYF.

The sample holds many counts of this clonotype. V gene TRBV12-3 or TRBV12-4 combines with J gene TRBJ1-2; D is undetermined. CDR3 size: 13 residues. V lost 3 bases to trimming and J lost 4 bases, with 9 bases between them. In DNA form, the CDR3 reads TGTGCCAGCAGTTTTAAGGGCACCTATGGCTACACCTTC. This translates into CASSFKGTYGYTF.

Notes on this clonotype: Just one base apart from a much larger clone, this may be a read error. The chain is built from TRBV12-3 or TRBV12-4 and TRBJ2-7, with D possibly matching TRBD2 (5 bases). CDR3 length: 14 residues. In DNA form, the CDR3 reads TGTGCCAGCACCCTAGGCGGACTCCGCTACGGGCAGTACTTC. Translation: CASTLGGLRYGQYF.

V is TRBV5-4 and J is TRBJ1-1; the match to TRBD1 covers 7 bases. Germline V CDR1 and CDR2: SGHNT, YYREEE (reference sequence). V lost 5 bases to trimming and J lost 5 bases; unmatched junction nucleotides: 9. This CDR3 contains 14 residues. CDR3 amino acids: CASRLTGSGTEAFF. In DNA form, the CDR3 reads TGTGCCAGCAGGCTGACAGGGTCGGGGACTGAAGCTTTCTTT.

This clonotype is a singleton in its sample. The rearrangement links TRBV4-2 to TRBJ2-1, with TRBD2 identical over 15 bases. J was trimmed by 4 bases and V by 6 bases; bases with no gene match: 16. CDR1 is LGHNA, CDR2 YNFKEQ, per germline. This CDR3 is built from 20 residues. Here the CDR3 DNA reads TGTGCCAGCAGTGCTCCCGGGACTAGCGGGAGGAGAGTGAGGTACAATGAGCAGTTCTTC. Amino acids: CASSAPGTSGRRVRYNEQFF.

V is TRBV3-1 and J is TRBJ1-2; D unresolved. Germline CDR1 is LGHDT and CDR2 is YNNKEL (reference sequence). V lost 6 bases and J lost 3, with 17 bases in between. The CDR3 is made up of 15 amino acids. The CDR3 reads CASSYSRAGYYGYTF. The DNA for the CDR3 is TGTGCCAGCAGTTACTCGAGGGCCGGGTACTATGGCTACACCTTC. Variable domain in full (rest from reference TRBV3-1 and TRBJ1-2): DTAVSQTPKYLVTQMGNDKSIKCEQNLGHDTMYWYKQDSKKFLKIMFSYNNKELIINETVPNRFSPKSPDKAHLNLHINSLELGDSAVYFCASSYSRAGYYGYTFGSGTRLTVV.

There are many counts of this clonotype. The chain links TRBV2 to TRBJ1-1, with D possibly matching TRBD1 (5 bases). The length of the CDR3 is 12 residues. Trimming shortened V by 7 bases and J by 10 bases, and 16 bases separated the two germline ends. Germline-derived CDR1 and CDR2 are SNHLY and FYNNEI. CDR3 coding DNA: TGTGCCAGCACCTGGGACCTTGGGGGAGCTTTCTTT. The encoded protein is CASTWDLGGAFF.

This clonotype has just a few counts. The CDR3 sequence: CASAGPGTLHQPQHF. The CDR3 bases are TGTGCCAGCGCCGGCCCTGGGACCCTACATCAGCCCCAGCATTTT. The chain recombines TRBV27 with TRBJ1-5; possible D gene TRBD1, 5 bases. Trimming removed 8 bases at V and 5 bases at J, with 19 bases between. The CDR3 has 15 amino acids. Germline assignment: CDR1 MNHEY and CDR2 SMNVEV (reference sequence).

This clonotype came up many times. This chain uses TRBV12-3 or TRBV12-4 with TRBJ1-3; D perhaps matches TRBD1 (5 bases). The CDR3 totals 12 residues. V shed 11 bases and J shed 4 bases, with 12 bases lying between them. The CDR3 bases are TGTGCCGGGGGGAGCGCCGGAAACACCATATATTTT. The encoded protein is CAGGSAGNTIYF.

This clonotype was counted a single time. This CDR3 reads CASSLGSVNEKLFF. CDR3 in DNA: TGTGCCAGCAGCTTAGGGTCGGTTAATGAAAAACTGTTTTTT. The chain carries TRBV7-9 and TRBJ1-4; D gene unclear. V was pared by 1 base and J by 4 bases, with 7 bases between. Germline V lookup: CDR1 SEHNR, CDR2 FQNEAQ (reference sequence). The length of the CDR3 is 14 residues.

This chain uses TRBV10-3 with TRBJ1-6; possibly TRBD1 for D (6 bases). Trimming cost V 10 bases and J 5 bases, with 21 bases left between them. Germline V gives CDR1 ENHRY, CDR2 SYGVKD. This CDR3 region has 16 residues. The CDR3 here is CASNAGAQTNNSPLHF. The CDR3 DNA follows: TGTGCCAGCAATGCAGGGGCCCAGACGAATAATTCACCCCTCCACTTT.

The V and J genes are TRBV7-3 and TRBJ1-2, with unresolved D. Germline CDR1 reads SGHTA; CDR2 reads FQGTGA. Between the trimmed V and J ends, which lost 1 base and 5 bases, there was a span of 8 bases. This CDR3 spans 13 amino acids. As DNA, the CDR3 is TGTGCCAGCAGCTTAAGGCCCCTATATGGCTACACCTTC. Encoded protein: CASSLRPLYGYTF.

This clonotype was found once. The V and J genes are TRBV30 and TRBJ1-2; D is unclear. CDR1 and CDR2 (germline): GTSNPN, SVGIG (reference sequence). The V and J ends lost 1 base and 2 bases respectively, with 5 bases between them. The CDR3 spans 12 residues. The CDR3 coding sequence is TGTGCCTGGAGTGGCGGGAACTATGGCTACACCTTC. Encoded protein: CAWSGGNYGYTF.

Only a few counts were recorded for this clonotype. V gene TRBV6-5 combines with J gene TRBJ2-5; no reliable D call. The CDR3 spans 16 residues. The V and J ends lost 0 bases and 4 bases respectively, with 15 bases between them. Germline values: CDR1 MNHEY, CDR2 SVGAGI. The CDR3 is CASSYSRLPLAETQYF. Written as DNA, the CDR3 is TGTGCCAGCAGTTACTCGAGGTTACCTCTTGCAGAGACCCAGTACTTC.

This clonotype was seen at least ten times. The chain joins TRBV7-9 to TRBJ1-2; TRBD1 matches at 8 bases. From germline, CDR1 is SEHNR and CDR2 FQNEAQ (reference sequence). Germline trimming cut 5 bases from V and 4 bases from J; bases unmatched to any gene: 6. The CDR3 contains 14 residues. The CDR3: CASSPGQEAYGYTF. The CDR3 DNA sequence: TGTGCCAGCAGCCCGGGACAGGAAGCCTATGGCTACACCTTC.

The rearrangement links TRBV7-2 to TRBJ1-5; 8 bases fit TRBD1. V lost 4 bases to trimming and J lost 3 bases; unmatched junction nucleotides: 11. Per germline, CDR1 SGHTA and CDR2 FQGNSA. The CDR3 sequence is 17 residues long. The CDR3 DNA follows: TGTGCCAGCAGCTCCCGGACAGGGTACCTAATCAATCAGCCCCAGCATTTT. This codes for CASSSRTGYLINQPQHF.

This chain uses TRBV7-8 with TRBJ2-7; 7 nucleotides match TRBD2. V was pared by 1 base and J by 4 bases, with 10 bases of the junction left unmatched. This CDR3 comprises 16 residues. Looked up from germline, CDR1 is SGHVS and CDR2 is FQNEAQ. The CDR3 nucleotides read TGTGCCAGCAGCTTAGGTCGGACTAGTGAATCGTACGAGCAGTACTTC. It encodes CASSLGRTSESYEQYF.

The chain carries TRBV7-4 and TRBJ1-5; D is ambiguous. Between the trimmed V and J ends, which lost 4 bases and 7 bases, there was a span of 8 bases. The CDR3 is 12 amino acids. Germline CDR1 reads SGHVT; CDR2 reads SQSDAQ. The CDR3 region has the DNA TGTGCCAGCAGCTCGACTCGACAGCCCCAGCATTTT. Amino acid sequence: CASSSTRQPQHF.

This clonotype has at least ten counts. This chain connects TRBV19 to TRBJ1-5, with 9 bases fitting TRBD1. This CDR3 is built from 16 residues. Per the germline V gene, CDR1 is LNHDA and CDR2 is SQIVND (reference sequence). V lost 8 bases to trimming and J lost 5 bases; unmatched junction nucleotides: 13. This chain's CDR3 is CASCRHGTGIYQPQHF. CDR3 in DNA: TGTGCCAGTTGCAGACACGGGACAGGGATTTATCAGCCCCAGCATTTT. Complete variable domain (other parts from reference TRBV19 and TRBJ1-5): DGGITQSPKYLFRKEGQNVTLSCEQNLNHDAMYWYRQDPGQGLRLIYYSQIVNDFQKGDIAEGYSVSREKKESFPLTVTSAQKNPTAFYLCASCRHGTGIYQPQHFGDGTRLSIL.